The T cell receptor beta chain described here comes from a study of PD-1 blockade in classical Hodgkin lymphoma (dated by TCRdb to the early 2020s). Notes on the research overall: Nivolumab dosing was 3 mg/kg intravenously every 2 weeks, continuing until either disease progression or unacceptable toxicity. The study used TCR beta sequencing and CyTOF to define a peripheral blood immune signature of response to PD-1 blockade in classical Hodgkin lymphoma.

According to the germline V gene, CDR1 reads SGHRS and CDR2 reads YFSETQ. Relative to germline, V is 5 bases shorter and J is 0 bases shorter, with 13 bases between their ends. Reading from cysteine to phenylalanine, the CDR3 counts 15 amino acids. The read is trimmed to its CDR3 DNA, 45 bases read in frame from base 1. This sample's time point label indicates: cycle 4 day 1 (C4D1), after less than seven weeks of nivolumab. Every trial patient had relapsed after autologous stem cell transplantation, and cohorts A, B and C differed in prior brentuximab vedotin exposure. The trial cohort comprised some 60 patients with relapsed/refractory classical Hodgkin lymphoma whose best overall responses were complete response, partial response or progressive disease. Single-agent nivolumab was administered to trial patients in the multi-cohort phase II CheckMate 205 trial. An independent review committee assessed best overall response by applying the 2007 International Working Group response criteria. Trial PBMCs were collected immediately before nivolumab initiation (C1D1) and during therapy at cycle 2 day 1 and cycle 4 day 1. Peripheral blood was collected in 8 mL Vacutainer Cell Preparation Tubes, from which PBMCs were isolated by centrifugation and then cryopreserved.

A remark on this clone: Its antigen is still unknown. No much larger clone is present one base from it, and per-base qualities are unavailable.

Beyond this particular receptor, the publication reports: Lower diversity was seen in patients whose nivolumab began less than 1 year after ASCT, and these patients were left out of later analyses so that immune reconstitution would not confound the results. Baseline diversity similar to that of newly diagnosed patients was observed in trial patients achieving complete response, whereas significantly lower diversity was observed in partial responders and progressors. Baseline TCR diversity was reported as lower in newly diagnosed patients than in healthy donors, and lower still in relapsed/refractory patients. Only a single clinical trial cohort was studied, and what caused the repertoire differences, possibly disease activity or prior therapy, remained undefined. A significant rise by C4D1 was seen in CD4+ but not CD8+ TCR diversity (p=0.0027 vs p=0.16), with the rise being most apparent in complete responders (p=0.02).

Genomic DNA was extracted with the Qiagen DNeasy kit from unsorted PBMCs and from negatively selected CD4+ and CD8+ fractions. TCR beta CDR3 regions were amplified by immunoSEQ multiplex PCR using primers annealing to V and J segments. A synthetic immune receptor repertoire was used to minimize amplification bias, and any residual bias was removed computationally once sequencing was done. On the authors' methods: Repertoire diversity was quantified as the Shannon entropy index using custom Python scripts. The unsorted, CD4+ and CD8+ repertoires were each analyzed separately, with the exception of combined analyses, where CD4+ and CD8+ sequences were merged in silico. A clone was considered expanded if an increase in frequency of at least 2-fold after treatment relative to C1D1 was found, and a pseudocount of 0.5 was applied to clones undetected at baseline. Clones with 0 or 1 copy at C1D1 were defined as singleton clones, while clones with 2 or more copies were defined as non-singleton clones. By matching protein sequences in sorted samples from the same patient, clones expanded in unsorted samples were annotated as CD4+, CD8+ or unknown. Wilcoxon tests on paired samples were used to test changes in diversity from C1D1 to C4D1. Entries here come from immuneACCESS through TCRdb and include only in-frame sequences with V and J called. Some clones fail to appear in such tables; in the studies checked, an unresolved V gene covers under half of the shortfall, and the cause of the remainder is unknown. Clone size and V and J calls were adopted from that table, with D and trimming inferred from the DNA. Recorded for this sample are under 80,000 clones; around nine tenths of them occurred a single time. The ten top clones hold 6.5% to 9% of the sample.

Sequencing used peripheral blood mononuclear cells (PBMCs), obtained before the fourth cycle of nivolumab. The receptor chain draws on TRBV5-1 and TRBJ2-3; a tentative D call is TRBD2 (6 bases match). This TCR derives from a human donor with classical Hodgkin lymphoma. The DNA is as follows: TGCGCCAGCAGACCCCAAGGGACTAGCACAGATACGCAGTATTTT. This encodes CASRPQGTSTDTQYF.